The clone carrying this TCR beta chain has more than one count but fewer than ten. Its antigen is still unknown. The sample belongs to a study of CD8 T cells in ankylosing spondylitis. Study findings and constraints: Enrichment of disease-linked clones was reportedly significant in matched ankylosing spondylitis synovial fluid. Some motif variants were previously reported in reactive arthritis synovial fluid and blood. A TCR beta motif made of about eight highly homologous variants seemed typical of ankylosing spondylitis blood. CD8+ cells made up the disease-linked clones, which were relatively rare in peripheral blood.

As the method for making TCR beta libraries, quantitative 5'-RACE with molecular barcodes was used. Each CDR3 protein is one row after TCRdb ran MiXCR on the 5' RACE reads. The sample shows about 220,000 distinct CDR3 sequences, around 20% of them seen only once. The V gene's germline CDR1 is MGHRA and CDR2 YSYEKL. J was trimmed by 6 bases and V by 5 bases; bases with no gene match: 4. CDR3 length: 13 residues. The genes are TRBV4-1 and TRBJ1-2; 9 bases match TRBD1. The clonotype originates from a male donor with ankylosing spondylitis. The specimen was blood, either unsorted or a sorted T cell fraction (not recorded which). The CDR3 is CASSWTGVDGYTF. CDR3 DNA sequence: TGCGCCAGCAGCTGGACAGGGGTGGATGGCTACACCTTC.